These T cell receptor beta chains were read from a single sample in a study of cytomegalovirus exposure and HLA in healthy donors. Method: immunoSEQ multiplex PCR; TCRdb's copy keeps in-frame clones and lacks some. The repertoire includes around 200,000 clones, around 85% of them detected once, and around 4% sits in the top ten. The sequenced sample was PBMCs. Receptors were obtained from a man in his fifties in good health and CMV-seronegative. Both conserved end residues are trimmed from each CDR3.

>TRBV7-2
ASSFSGGEQF
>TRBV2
ASRNTGYT
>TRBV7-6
ASSKFEKASSYEQY
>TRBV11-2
ASSLVLTLTGELF
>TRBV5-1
ASSFGGDTEAF
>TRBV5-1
ASSLKGGGYTDTQY
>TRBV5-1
ASSLGTSVTGELF
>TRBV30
AWSVGQSNQPQH
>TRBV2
ANRGDANTGELF
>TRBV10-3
AISTGLSPAETQY
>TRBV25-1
ASSEYTGKRDNEQF
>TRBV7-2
ASSLQGNQPQH
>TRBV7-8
ASSRPAGGPETQY
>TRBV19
ASSTLERFSYGYT
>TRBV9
ASSERGVDTQY
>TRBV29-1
SGESGTGELF
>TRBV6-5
ASSLQGGYGYT
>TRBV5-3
ARSLEPEVGEQF
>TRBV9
ASSVSGGARETQY
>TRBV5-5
ASRLLGGASYEQY
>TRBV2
ASSPLGGLPLH
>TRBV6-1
ASSGEQGRQY
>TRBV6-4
ASSDSLAGGNYEQY
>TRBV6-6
ALTGREGRGYT
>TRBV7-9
SSSLVSVPEQY
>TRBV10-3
AIGGGTRALGYT
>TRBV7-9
ASSQGQPYPPEAF
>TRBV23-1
ASSHPRPRETEAF
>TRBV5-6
ASSLRGHEQY
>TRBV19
ASRSGTGIISEETQY
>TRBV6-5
AIRQGTDGYT
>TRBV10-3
AISGRGQGTDTQY
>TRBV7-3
ASSLTGQGAYNEQF
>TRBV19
ASSPRSGGAQNTEAF
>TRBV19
ASSMGQGSQPQH